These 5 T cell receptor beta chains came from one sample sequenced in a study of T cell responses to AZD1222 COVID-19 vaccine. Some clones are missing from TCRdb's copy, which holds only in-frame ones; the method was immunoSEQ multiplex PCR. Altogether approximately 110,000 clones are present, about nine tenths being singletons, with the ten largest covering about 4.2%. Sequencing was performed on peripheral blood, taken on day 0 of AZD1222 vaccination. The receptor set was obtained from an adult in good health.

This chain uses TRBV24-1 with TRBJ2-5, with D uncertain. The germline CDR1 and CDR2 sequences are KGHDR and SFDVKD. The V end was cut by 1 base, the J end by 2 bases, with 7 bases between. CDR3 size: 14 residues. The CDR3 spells CATSDFEQQETQYF. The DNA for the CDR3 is TGTGCCACCAGTGATTTCGAACAGCAAGAGACCCAGTACTTC.

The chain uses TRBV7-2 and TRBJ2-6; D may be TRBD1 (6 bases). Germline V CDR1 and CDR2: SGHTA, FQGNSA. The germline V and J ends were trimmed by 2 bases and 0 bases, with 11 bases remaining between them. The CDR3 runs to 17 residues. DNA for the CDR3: TGTGCCAGCAGCTTATCGCACAGGGTCTCTGGGGCCAACGTCCTGACTTTC. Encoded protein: CASSLSHRVSGANVLTF.

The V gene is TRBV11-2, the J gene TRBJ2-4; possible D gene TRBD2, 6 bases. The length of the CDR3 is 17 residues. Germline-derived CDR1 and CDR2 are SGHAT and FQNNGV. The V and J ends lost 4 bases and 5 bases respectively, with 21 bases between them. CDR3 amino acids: CASSWGGLPLWENIQYF. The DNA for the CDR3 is TGTGCCAGCAGCTGGGGAGGTCTCCCTTTGTGGGAAAACATTCAGTACTTC. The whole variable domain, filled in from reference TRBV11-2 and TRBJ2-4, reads EAGVAQSPRYKIIEKRQSVAFWCNPISGHATLYWYQQILGQGPKLLIQFQNNGVVDDSQLPKDRFSAERLKGVDSTLKIQPAKLEDSAVYLCASSWGGLPLWENIQYFGAGTRLSVL.

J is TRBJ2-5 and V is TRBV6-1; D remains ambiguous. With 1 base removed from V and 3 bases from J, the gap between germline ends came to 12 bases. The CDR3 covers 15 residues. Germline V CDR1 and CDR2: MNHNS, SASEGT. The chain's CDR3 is CASSEGGSRKETQYF. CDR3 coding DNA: TGTGCCAGCAGTGAAGGCGGTAGCAGAAAAGAGACCCAGTACTTC.

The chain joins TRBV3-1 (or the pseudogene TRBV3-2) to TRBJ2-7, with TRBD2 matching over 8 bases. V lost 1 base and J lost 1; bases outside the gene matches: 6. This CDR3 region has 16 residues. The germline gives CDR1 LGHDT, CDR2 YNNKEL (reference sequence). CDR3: CASSQGLGGGSYEQYF. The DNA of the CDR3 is TGTGCCAGCAGCCAAGGTTTGGGCGGGGGGTCCTACGAGCAGTACTTC.